The 3 T cell receptor beta chains listed next were all sequenced from one sample in a study of cytomegalovirus exposure and HLA in healthy donors. Libraries were prepared by immunoSEQ multiplex PCR; TCRdb keeps only in-frame clonotypes and omits some of them. In the table there are approximately 150,000 clones, approximately 90% of which are singletons. The sample consisted of PBMCs. These TCRs come from a man in his late teens or twenties in good health and CMV-seronegative.

The chain employs TRBV6-1 and TRBJ2-5; TRBD2 agrees at 15 bases. Per the germline V gene, CDR1 is MNHNS and CDR2 is SASEGT. V shed 1 base and J 9 bases; nucleotides not matched to a gene: 9. This CDR3 is 17 amino acids long. CDR3 region: CASSEVGLAGGRGAQYF. CDR3 bases: TGTGCCAGCAGTGAAGTGGGACTAGCGGGAGGACGAGGGGCCCAGTACTTC.

The rearrangement joins TRBV5-1 to TRBJ1-1; D is ambiguous. CDR1 and CDR2 (germline): SGHRS, YFSETQ. The V end lost 2 bases, the J end lost 6 bases, and 11 bases lay between the germline ends. This CDR3 spans 13 amino acids. The CDR3 sequence is CASSLGERAEAFF. CDR3 DNA: TGCGCCAGCAGCTTAGGCGAGAGGGCTGAAGCTTTCTTT.

The gene calls are TRBV5-1 and TRBJ1-1; no firm D call. The V end was cut by 2 bases, the J end by 0 bases, with 17 bases between. This CDR3 comprises 17 residues. The germline gives CDR1 SGHRS, CDR2 YFSETQ. The CDR3: CASSFWQASSMNTEAFF. The CDR3 DNA follows: TGCGCCAGCAGCTTCTGGCAGGCTTCATCCATGAACACTGAAGCTTTCTTT.